This T cell receptor (beta chain) was captured in a study of shared clonotypes between healthy human individuals (dated by TCRdb to 2018 to 2021). About the full investigation: The cohort included a few men and a couple of women between 18 and 49 years of age. Per donor, three plates each were used for CD4 naive and CD4 memory, two for CD8 naive, and one for CD8 memory. To estimate repertoire size and how much clonotype sharing occurs between individuals, the study deeply sequenced the blood TCR repertoires of several healthy adults. To increase sequencing depth and limit assay-specific biases, TCR repertoire library preparation and sequencing were carried out by different laboratories using diverse techniques. Per donor, leukapheresis produced somewhere between about 0.8 and 9 billion PBMCs. The full study reports these points: Pairwise subsampling indicated that sequencing depth was expected to affect the degree of clonotype sharing among donors. Sharing across several donors was observed for approximately 5% of naive CD4, over 3% of naive CD8, over 2% of memory CD4, and about 0.38% of memory CD8 clonotypes. Only blood was sampled, and tissue TCR repertoires likely differ from those in blood. Rarefaction of sorted-subset datasets indicated incomplete sequencing despite the large sequencing depth. Because the study included a small number of donors, the genetic and exposure-history diversity represented was limited. Naive subsets generally had larger estimated clonotype richness than memory subsets did. Clonotypes shared by all four sorted-subset donors showed higher generation probabilities than non-shared clonotypes.

Using the deep immunoSEQ assay, TCR CDR3 regions were amplified from genomic DNA by multiplex PCR. Genomic DNA extracted from each cell subset was distributed evenly over all wells of several immunoSEQ 96-well plates, and each plate served as one replicate. For sorted subsets, roughly 200 ng of genomic DNA, equivalent to 30,000 or so T cell genomes, went into each replicate PCR. Purified libraries were measured with a Qubit 3.0 fluorometer, size-checked on a Bioanalyzer 2100, and measured again with the KAPA Library Quantification kit. Every immunoSEQ 96-well plate was sequenced on a dedicated single-read 150-cycle Illumina NextSeq 550 flow cell. Per the source publication's procedure: Because only junctional sequences without quality scores were contained in the immunoSEQ output, filtering matching that applied to full-length reads could not be performed. To assign V/J genes and CDR3, sequences were annotated against IMGT germline references using PyIR, a Python wrapper for IgBLAST v1.9. Any read was removed if the V/J assignment was weak (E-value above 1e-6), the CDR3 was missing, or the read contained stop codons, out-of-frame junctions, or ambiguous translated residues. V3J clonotypes were defined by identical inferred V gene, J gene, and CDR3 amino acid sequence. The percentage overlap between two repertoires was calculated by dividing the number of shared unique clonotypes by the size of the smaller repertoire. RTK rarefaction, the Chao1 estimator, and Recon v2.1 estimates of unobserved clonotypes were used to assess repertoire richness. OLGA was used to compute generation probabilities for all TCRbeta clonotypes that the gDNA method yielded from a handful of donors. Not all clones reach the TCRdb copy of this immuneACCESS table, which keeps in-frame sequences only. Checked studies attribute under half of the gap to unresolved V genes and leave the rest unexplained. V, J and clone size derive from that table, while D and trimming were established from the DNA sequence. The sample table records about 2.4 million clones; 93% of these occur just once. 0.36% of the sample rests with the top ten.

Note on this clone: Its antigen target is currently unknown. No much larger clone exists at a distance of one base, and base qualities are not known.

The CDR3, cysteine through phenylalanine, is 16 amino acids long. This entry keeps only the CDR3 DNA: 48 bases, framed from base 1. V loses 0 bases, J loses 3 bases, and the germline ends lie 16 bases apart. From the germline V gene (reference sequence), CDR1 is SGHNT and CDR2 is YYREEE. The donors were healthy, HIV-negative adults who had no recently reported acute infections or vaccinations. All donors were Caucasian adults living in Nashville, Tennessee, USA. Magnetic negative selection was used to enrich CD4+ T cells, after which naive cells were positively selected on CD45RA and the negative fraction became the memory subset. Blood was collected by leukapheresis, and PBMCs were isolated by Ficoll-Histopaque density gradient centrifugation and then cryopreserved in liquid nitrogen vapor phase. Analytical flow cytometry was used to check the purity and quantity of every magnetically sorted T cell population. Each sorted fraction had its genomic DNA isolated and then quantified by UV absorbance on a Nanodrop 2000c.

The V and J genes are TRBV5-4 and TRBJ2-7; tentative D gene TRBD1, with 6 bases matching. The receptor was derived from a man aged 18 to 35 in good health. Some clones in this sample may be carry-over from other donors' samples. Sequencing was performed on naive CD4+ T cells from PBMCs. The sample's cell subset or site, from its label and the paper: CD45RA+ positively selected. The DNA sequence is as follows: TGTGCCAGCAGCTTGGGTGGCAGGGGATACTACTACGAGCAGTACTTC. Its coded protein is CASSLGGRGYYYEQYF.